Sequencing of this TCR beta chain was carried out in a study of shared clonotypes between healthy human individuals. General study results and limits: Investigators expected sequencing depth to affect clonotype sharing among donors. Researchers sampled blood only, noting tissue repertoires likely differ.

In the case of this clone: The antigen is undetermined.

Data came from immunoSEQ multiplex PCR; TCRdb stores just in-frame clones and leaves some out. The table shows roughly 2.5 million clones, with more than 90% occurring only once. From germline, CDR1 is SNHLY and CDR2 FYNNEI. V shed 1 base and J 5 bases; nucleotides not matched to a gene: 5. The CDR3 has 15 amino acids. This chain joins TRBV2 and TRBJ2-3; 8 bases match TRBD2. The sequence derives from a man younger than 35 in good health. The source material was naive CD4+ T cells sorted from blood. Subset: CD45RA+ positively selected. DNA of the CDR3: TGTGCCAGCAGTGAAGGCGGGGGGCCGGGAGATACGCAGTATTTT. This translates into CASSEGGGPGDTQYF. The full variable domain, rest sourced from reference TRBV2 and TRBJ2-3, is EPEVTQTPSHQVTQMGQEVILRCVPISNHLYFYWYRQILGQKVEFLVSFYNNEISEKSEIFDDQFSVERPDGSNFTLKIRSTKLEDSAMYFCASSEGGGPGDTQYFGPGTRLTVL.